This passage covers 11 T cell receptor beta chains from one sample sequenced in a study of Tregs in tolerant kidney transplant recipients (dated by TCRdb to between 2018 and 2020). The library relied on the immunoSEQ multiplex PCR assay. TCRdb stores this immuneACCESS table with in-frame sequences only. Part of the clones is absent; in the studies checked, under half of the shortfall reflects unresolved V genes, and no reason is known for the rest. The sample contains tens of thousands of clones, roughly nine tenths of them found a single time. The top ten clones comprise around 1.6% of the sample. The transplants used related donors along with nonmyeloablative bone marrow transplantation, and in the human trials mixed chimerism was transient. The source was CD4+ T cells from blood (PBMCs), collected 24 months after the transplant. Receptor source: a human patient who received a combined kidney and bone marrow transplant. After a transplant, certain T cells may trace back to the graft donor.

The chain joins TRBV2 to TRBJ2-5, with D hard to call. CDR3 size: 12 residues. Germline-derived CDR1 and CDR2 are SNHLY and FYNNEI. V was shortened by 6 bases and J by 2 bases, with 7 bases between the two germline ends. The CDR3 DNA reads TGTGCCAGCAGACGGGTACAAGAGACCCAGTACTTC. The encoded protein is CASRRVQETQYF.

The chain recombines TRBV5-1 with TRBJ2-1, with 8 bases matching TRBD2. Losses at the gene ends were 5 bases for V and 9 bases for J; bases not matched to a gene: 7. This CDR3 is 13 amino acids long. CDR1 SGHRS and CDR2 YFSETQ come from the germline V gene. The CDR3 here is CASRPGLASEQFF. The DNA of the CDR3 is TGCGCCAGCAGACCCGGACTAGCCAGTGAGCAGTTCTTC.

The chain recombines TRBV27 with TRBJ2-5, with D perhaps TRBD1 (5 bases). Germline lookup yields CDR1 MNHEY and CDR2 SMNVEV (reference sequence). The CDR3 covers 13 residues. Trimming left V 3 bases short and J 2 bases short, with 7 bases between. CDR3 sequence: CASSFREQETQYF. CDR3 nucleotide sequence: TGTGCCAGCAGTTTCAGGGAACAAGAGACCCAGTACTTC.

The chain's CDR3 is CASSPLGTSAYGEQFF. CDR3 nucleotides: TGTGCCAGCTCCCCATTAGGGACTAGCGCCTACGGTGAGCAGTTCTTC. The J gene is TRBJ2-1, the V gene TRBV18; 10 positions agree with TRBD2. The length of the CDR3 is 16 residues. Losses at the gene ends were 6 bases for V and 9 bases for J; bases not matched to a gene: 14. Germline V gives CDR1 KGHSH, CDR2 LQKENI.

The chain carries TRBV25-1 and TRBJ2-7, with TRBD1 matching over 8 bases. The CDR3 length is 14 residues. Trimming at V came to 4 bases and at J to 4 bases, leaving 6 bases not matched to a gene. Germline V gives CDR1 MGHDK, CDR2 SYGVNS. The CDR3: CASSADRVRYEQYF. In nucleotides, the CDR3 is TGTGCCAGCAGTGCGGACAGGGTAAGATACGAGCAGTACTTC.

This rearrangement joins TRBV4-3 to TRBJ2-1; 7 positions agree with TRBD2. In germline, CDR1 is LGHNA, CDR2 YSLEER. Losses at the gene ends were 1 base for V and 2 bases for J; bases not matched to a gene: 8. This CDR3 contains 17 residues. In DNA, the CDR3 is TGCGCCAGCAGCCAAGGAAGCGGGGCTTCTCCCTACAATGAGCAGTTCTTC. Translating it yields CASSQGSGASPYNEQFF.

The V call is TRBV5-1, the J call TRBJ2-1, with 9 positions matching TRBD1. Losses at the gene ends were 3 bases for V and 5 bases for J; bases not matched to a gene: 9. CDR3 length: 16 amino acids. The V gene's germline CDR1 is SGHRS and CDR2 YFSETQ. CDR3 in amino acids: CASSSGGTGSHNEQFF. CDR3 in DNA: TGCGCCAGCAGCTCCGGGGGGACAGGGTCGCACAATGAGCAGTTCTTC.

The chain is built from TRBV5-6 and TRBJ2-6, with 10 nucleotides matching TRBD1. Germline V gene lookup returns CDR1 SGHDT and CDR2 YYEEEE. The CDR3 length is 16 residues. The J segment lost 3 bases and the V segment lost 4 bases, leaving 4 bases of the junction unmatched. The CDR3 sequence: CASSETGGYGANVLTF. CDR3 coding DNA: TGTGCCAGCAGCGAGACAGGGGGCTATGGGGCCAACGTCCTGACTTTC.

The J gene is TRBJ2-3, the V gene TRBV18; TRBD1 matches at 10 bases. The ends lost 1 base at V and 3 bases at J; junction bases unmatched: 7. Germline V gene data show CDR1 as KGHSH and CDR2 as LQKENI. The CDR3 is 17 amino acids. This chain's CDR3 is CASSPLYDRGPTDTQYF. CDR3 nucleotide sequence: TGTGCCAGCTCACCACTCTACGACAGGGGGCCGACAGATACGCAGTATTTT.

The genes are TRBV30 and TRBJ2-1, with 10 positions matching TRBD2. CDR3 length: 17 amino acids. Per germline, CDR1 GTSNPN and CDR2 SVGIG (reference sequence). The V segment lost 2 bases and the J segment 9 bases; nucleotides outside the gene matches: 16. CDR3 DNA: TGTGCCTGGAGTCTACCTGGGCTAGCGGGGGTACGGGGTGAGCAGTTCTTC. Amino acid sequence: CAWSLPGLAGVRGEQFF.

V usage is TRBV14 and J usage is TRBJ1-5; D perhaps matches TRBD1 (5 bases). V was cut by 1 base and J by 5 bases, with 6 bases left in between. The germline gives CDR1 SGHDN, CDR2 FVKESK. The CDR3 runs 13 residues. The CDR3 bases are TGTGCCAGCAGCCAAGGCAGGGATCAGCCCCAGCATTTT. This encodes CASSQGRDQPQHF.